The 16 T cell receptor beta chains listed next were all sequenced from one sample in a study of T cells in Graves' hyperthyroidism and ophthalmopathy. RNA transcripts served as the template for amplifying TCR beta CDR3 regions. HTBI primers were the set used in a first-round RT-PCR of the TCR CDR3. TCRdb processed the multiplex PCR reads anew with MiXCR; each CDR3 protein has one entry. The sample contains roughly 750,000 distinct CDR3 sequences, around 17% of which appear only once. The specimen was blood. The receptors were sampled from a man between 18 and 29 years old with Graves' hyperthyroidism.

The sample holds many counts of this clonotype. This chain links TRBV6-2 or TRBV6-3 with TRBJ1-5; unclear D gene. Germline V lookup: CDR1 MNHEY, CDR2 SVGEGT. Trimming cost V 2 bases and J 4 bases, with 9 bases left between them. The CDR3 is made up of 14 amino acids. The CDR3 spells CASSYDTENQPQHF. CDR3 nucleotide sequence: TGTGCCAGCAGTTACGATACAGAGAATCAGCCCCAGCATTTT.

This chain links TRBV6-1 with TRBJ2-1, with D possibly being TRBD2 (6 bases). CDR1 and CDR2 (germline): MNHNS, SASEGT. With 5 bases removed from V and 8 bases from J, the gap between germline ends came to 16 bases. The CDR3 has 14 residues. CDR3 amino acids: CASSPDWGVHEQFF. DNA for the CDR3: TGTGCCAGCAGTCCCGACTGGGGGGTTCATGAGCAGTTCTTC.

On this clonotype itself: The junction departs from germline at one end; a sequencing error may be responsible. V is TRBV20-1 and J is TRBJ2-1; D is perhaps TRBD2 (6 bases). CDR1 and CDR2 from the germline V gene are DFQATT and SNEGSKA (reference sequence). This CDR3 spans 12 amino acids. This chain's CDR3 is CCASRLVDEQFF. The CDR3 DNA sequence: TGCTGTGCTAGTAGACTAGTCGATGAGCAGTTCTTC.

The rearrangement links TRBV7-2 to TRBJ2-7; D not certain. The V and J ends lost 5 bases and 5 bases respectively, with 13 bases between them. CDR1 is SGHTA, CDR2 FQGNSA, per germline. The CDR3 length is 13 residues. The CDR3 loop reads CASSPRGYHEQYF. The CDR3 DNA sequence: TGTGCCAGCAGCCCCCGTGGGTATCACGAGCAGTACTTC.

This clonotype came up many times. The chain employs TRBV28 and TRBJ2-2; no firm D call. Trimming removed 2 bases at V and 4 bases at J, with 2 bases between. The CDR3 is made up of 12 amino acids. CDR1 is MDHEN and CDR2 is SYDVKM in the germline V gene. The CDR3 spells CASSLATGELFF. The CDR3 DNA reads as TGTGCCAGCAGTTTAGCCACCGGGGAGCTGTTTTTT.

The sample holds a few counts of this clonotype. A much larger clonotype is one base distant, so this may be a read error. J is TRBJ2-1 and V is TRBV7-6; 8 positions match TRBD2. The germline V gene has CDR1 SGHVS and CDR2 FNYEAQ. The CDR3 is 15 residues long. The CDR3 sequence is CASNLGSGSVNEQFF. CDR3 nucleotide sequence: TGTGCCAGCAACTTAGGGAGCGGGAGTGTCAATGAGCAGTTCTTC.

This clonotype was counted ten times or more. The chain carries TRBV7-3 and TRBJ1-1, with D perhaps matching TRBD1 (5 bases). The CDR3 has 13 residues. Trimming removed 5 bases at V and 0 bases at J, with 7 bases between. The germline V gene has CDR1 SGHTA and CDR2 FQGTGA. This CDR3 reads CASSGTVNTEAFF. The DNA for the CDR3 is TGTGCCAGCAGCGGGACGGTGAACACTGAAGCTTTCTTT.

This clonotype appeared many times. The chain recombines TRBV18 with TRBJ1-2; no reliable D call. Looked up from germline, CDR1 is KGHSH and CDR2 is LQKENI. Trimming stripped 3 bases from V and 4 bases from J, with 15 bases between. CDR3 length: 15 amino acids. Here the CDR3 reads CASSPGSPDIYGYTF. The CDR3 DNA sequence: TGTGCCAGCTCACCCGGAAGCCCAGACATCTATGGCTACACCTTC.

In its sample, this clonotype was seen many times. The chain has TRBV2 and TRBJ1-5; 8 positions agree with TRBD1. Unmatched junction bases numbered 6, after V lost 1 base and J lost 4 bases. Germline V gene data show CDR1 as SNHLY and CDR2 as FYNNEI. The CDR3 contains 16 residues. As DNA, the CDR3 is TGTGCCAGCAGTGAAGGGTTCAGGGGGCCTAATCAGCCCCAGCATTTT. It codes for CASSEGFRGPNQPQHF.

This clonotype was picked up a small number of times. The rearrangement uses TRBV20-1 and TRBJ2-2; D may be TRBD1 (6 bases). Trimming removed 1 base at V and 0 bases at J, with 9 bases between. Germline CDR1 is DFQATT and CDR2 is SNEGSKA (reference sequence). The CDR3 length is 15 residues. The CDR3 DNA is TGCAGTGCTAGAGTGGCAGGGGCGAACACCGGGGAGCTGTTTTTT. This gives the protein CSARVAGANTGELFF.

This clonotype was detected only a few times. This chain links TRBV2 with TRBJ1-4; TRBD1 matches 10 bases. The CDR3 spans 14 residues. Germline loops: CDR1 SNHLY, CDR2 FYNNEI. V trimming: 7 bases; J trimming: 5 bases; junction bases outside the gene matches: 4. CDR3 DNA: TGTGCCAGCACTTGGACAGGGGGGAATGAAAAACTGTTTTTT. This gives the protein CASTWTGGNEKLFF. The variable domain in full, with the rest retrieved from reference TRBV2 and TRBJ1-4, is EPEVTQTPSHQVTQMGQEVILRCVPISNHLYFYWYRQILGQKVEFLVSFYNNEISEKSEIFDDQFSVERPDGSNFTLKIRSTKLEDSAMYFCASTWTGGNEKLFFGSGTQLSVL.

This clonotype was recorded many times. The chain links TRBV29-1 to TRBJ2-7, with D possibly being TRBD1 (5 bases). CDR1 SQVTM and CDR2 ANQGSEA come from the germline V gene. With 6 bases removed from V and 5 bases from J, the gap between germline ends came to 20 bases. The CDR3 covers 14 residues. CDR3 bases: TGCAGCGTCCAACGCGGATTAGGGGTTAACGAGCAGTACTTC. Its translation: CSVQRGLGVNEQYF.

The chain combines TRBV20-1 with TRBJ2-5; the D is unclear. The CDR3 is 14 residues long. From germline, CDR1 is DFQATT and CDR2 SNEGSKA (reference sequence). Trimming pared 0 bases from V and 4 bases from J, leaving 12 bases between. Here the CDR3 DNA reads TGCAGTGCTAGAGATGGTCCGGTGCCAGAGACCCAGTACTTC. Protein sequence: CSARDGPVPETQYF.

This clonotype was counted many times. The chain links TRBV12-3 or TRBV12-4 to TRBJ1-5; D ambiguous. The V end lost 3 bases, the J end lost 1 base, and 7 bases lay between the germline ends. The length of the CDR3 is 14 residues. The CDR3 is CASSFLGSNQPQHF. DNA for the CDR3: TGTGCCAGCAGTTTCTTGGGAAGCAATCAGCCCCAGCATTTT.

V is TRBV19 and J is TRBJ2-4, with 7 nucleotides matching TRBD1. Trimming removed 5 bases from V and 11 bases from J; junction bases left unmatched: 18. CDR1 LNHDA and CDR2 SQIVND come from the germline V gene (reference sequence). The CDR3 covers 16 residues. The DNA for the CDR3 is TGTGCCAGTAGTGTACAGGGGCCGCTGTACAATCAATTTCAGTACTTC. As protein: CASSVQGPLYNQFQYF. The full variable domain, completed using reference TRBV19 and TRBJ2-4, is DGGITQSPKYLFRKEGQNVTLSCEQNLNHDAMYWYRQDPGQGLRLIYYSQIVNDFQKGDIAEGYSVSREKKESFPLTVTSAQKNPTAFYLCASSVQGPLYNQFQYFGAGTRLSVL.

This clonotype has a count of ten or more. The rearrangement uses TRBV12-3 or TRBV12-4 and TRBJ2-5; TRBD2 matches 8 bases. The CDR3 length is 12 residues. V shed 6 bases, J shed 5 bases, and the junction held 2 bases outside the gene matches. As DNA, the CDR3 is TGTGCCAGCAGCTCTAGCGGGGAGACCCAGTACTTC. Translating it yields CASSSSGETQYF.